These 18 T cell receptor beta chains share one sample of origin, sequenced in a study of T cell repertoires in cytomegalovirus infection. TCRdb called the reads again in MiXCR, with one record for every CDR3 protein. The table has hundreds of thousands of distinct CDR3 sequences, less than 40% seen once. Sequenced material: PBMCs. The receptors originated from a human donor in good health (CMV status not recorded). Some clones in this sample may be carry-over from other donors' samples.

This clonotype has just a few counts. The CDR3 protein is CSANVGGDYEQYF. In nucleotides, the CDR3 is TGCAGTGCTAATGTGGGGGGGGACTACGAGCAGTACTTC. The chain carries TRBV20-1 and TRBJ2-7, with 7 bases aligning to TRBD2. This CDR3 spans 13 amino acids. After removal of 4 bases from V and 3 bases from J, the junction contained 6 bases not matched to a gene. Germline values: CDR1 DFQATT, CDR2 SNEGSKA (reference sequence).

This clonotype came up a few times. This sequence joins TRBV10-3 and TRBJ2-3, with 11 positions matching TRBD2. The CDR3 extends over 18 amino acids. After removal of 0 bases from V and 0 bases from J, the junction contained 5 bases not matched to a gene. Germline V CDR1 and CDR2: ENHRY, SYGVKD. CDR3 sequence: CAISESGRLAGSTDTQYF. For the CDR3, the DNA is TGTGCCATCAGTGAGTCGGGAAGACTAGCGGGGAGCACAGATACGCAGTATTTT.

The rearrangement links TRBV19 to TRBJ2-1; TRBD2 matches at 16 bases. The CDR3 is made up of 17 amino acids. V shed 5 bases, J shed 3 bases, and the junction held 4 bases outside the gene matches. The germline gives CDR1 LNHDA, CDR2 SQIVND (reference sequence). The CDR3 region has the DNA TGTGCCAGTAGTCCAGGGACTAGCGGGGGGGGCTACAATGAGCAGTTCTTC. Its protein is CASSPGTSGGGYNEQFF.

The chain is built from TRBV9 and TRBJ2-1; D unresolved. The CDR3 loop spans 15 amino acids. V shed 0 bases and J shed 7 bases, with 14 bases lying between them. From germline, CDR1 is SGDLS and CDR2 YYNGEE. The CDR3, as DNA: TGTGCCAGCAGCGTAGTCCACTCGTCTTCAAATGAGCAGTTCTTC. This gives the protein CASSVVHSSSNEQFF.

V gene TRBV20-1 combines with J gene TRBJ1-4; D gene uncertain. V was pared by 5 bases and J by 6 bases, with 7 bases between. The CDR3 covers 11 residues. In germline, CDR1 is DFQATT, CDR2 SNEGSKA (reference sequence). The CDR3 DNA is TGCAGTGCTTTGCGGGATGAAAAACTGTTTTTT. Its protein is CSALRDEKLFF.

There are a few counts of this clonotype. The chain joins TRBV19 to TRBJ2-6, with a weak D call TRBD2 (6 bases). Germline V gene data show CDR1 as LNHDA and CDR2 as SQIVND (reference sequence). The CDR3 totals 17 residues. The ends were cut back, 3 bases at V and 1 base at J, with 13 bases in the middle. Written as DNA, the CDR3 is TGTGCCAGTAGTATGCCGGGACTCCGTTCTGGGGCCAACGTCCTGACTTTC. This sequence encodes CASSMPGLRSGANVLTF.

This sequence joins TRBV12-3 or TRBV12-4 and TRBJ2-5; 11 bases fit TRBD1. V was pared by 5 bases and J by 2 bases, with 4 bases of the junction left unmatched. CDR3 size: 15 residues. CDR3 bases: TGTGCCAGCAGTACAGGGGACAGGGGGCAAGAGACCCAGTACTTC. The encoded protein is CASSTGDRGQETQYF.

The chain recombines TRBV12-5 with TRBJ1-1, with D possibly matching TRBD1 (5 bases). The germline CDR1 and CDR2 sequences are LGHNT and FRNRAP. The CDR3 extends over 15 amino acids. The V end lost 0 bases, the J end lost 5 bases, and 13 bases lay between the germline ends. The CDR3 DNA follows: TGTGCTAGTGGTTTGGTACCCCAGGGAAGAACTGAAGCTTTCTTT. Its protein is CASGLVPQGRTEAFF.

The rearrangement uses TRBV28 and TRBJ2-3, with D possibly being TRBD2 (7 bases). This CDR3 has 14 residues. Trimming removed 2 bases at V and 6 bases at J, with 12 bases between. The germline V gene encodes CDR1 MDHEN and CDR2 SYDVKM. The CDR3 sequence: CASSLRGRGDTQYF. CDR3 DNA: TGTGCCAGCAGTTTAAGGGGGAGGGGGGATACGCAGTATTTT.

The chain couples TRBV19 to TRBJ1-5; 9 nucleotides match TRBD1. Looked up from germline, CDR1 is LNHDA and CDR2 is SQIVND (reference sequence). The V and J ends lost 5 bases and 6 bases, in that order; junction bases with no gene match: 11. The CDR3 has 16 amino acids. The CDR3 region has the DNA TGTGCCAGTAGTGCGTGGACAGGGGTTTTGGTTCAGCCCCAGCATTTT. Encoded protein: CASSAWTGVLVQPQHF.

This clonotype was counted a few times. The V gene is TRBV7-8, the J gene TRBJ2-1; D not certain. Germline V gives CDR1 SGHVS, CDR2 FQNEAQ. This CDR3 contains 12 residues. The germline V and J ends were trimmed by 8 bases and 6 bases, with 11 bases remaining between them. CDR3 residues: CASASPPNEQFF. For the CDR3, the DNA is TGTGCCAGCGCCTCGCCCCCCAATGAGCAGTTCTTC.

The sample holds one count of this clonotype. The chain combines TRBV20-1 with TRBJ1-5; unclear D gene. V lost 0 bases, J lost 0 bases, and 15 bases lay in between. The CDR3 runs 17 residues. The germline CDR1 and CDR2 sequences are DFQATT and SNEGSKA (reference sequence). Written as DNA, the CDR3 is TGCAGTGCTAGAGATACATCCTGGGCTAATAGCAATCAGCCCCAGCATTTT. It encodes CSARDTSWANSNQPQHF.

The rearrangement joins TRBV2 to TRBJ1-1; D not certain. Germline-derived CDR1 and CDR2 are SNHLY and FYNNEI. V lost 3 bases and J 4 bases, leaving 12 bases between the germline ends. This CDR3 is built from 14 residues. The CDR3 sequence: CASSDIRASTEAFF. CDR3 coding DNA: TGTGCCAGCAGTGATATACGTGCCAGCACTGAAGCTTTCTTT. Combining the CDR3 with reference TRBV2 and TRBJ1-1 gives the whole variable domain EPEVTQTPSHQVTQMGQEVILRCVPISNHLYFYWYRQILGQKVEFLVSFYNNEISEKSEIFDDQFSVERPDGSNFTLKIRSTKLEDSAMYFCASSDIRASTEAFFGQGTRLTVV.

The V call is TRBV19, the J call TRBJ2-1; 7 nucleotides align to TRBD1. There are 15 residues in the CDR3. V lost 6 bases to trimming and J lost 15 bases; unmatched junction nucleotides: 20. Germline assignment: CDR1 LNHDA and CDR2 SQIVND (reference sequence). The CDR3 sequence is CASREDPGQVVLRFF. In DNA, the CDR3 is TGTGCCAGTAGGGAAGACCCCGGACAGGTGGTGTTGAGGTTCTTC.

A few counts support this clonotype. CDR3 DNA sequence: TGCAGTGCTTATAGGACAGGGAGGGGCAATCAGCCCCAGCATTTT. Protein product: CSAYRTGRGNQPQHF. V and J are TRBV20-1 and TRBJ1-5, with TRBD1 matching 8 bases. CDR1 and CDR2 (germline): DFQATT, SNEGSKA (reference sequence). The CDR3 spans 15 residues. The J segment lost 2 bases and the V segment lost 5 bases, leaving 8 bases of the junction unmatched.

This clonotype came up a few times. The rearrangement joins TRBV10-3 to TRBJ1-4; the D gene is possibly TRBD1 (5 bases). Germline values: CDR1 ENHRY, CDR2 SYGVKD. This CDR3 is 13 amino acids long. V was shortened by 8 bases and J by 7 bases, with 14 bases between the two germline ends. The DNA for the CDR3 is TGTGCCATCGGCCAGGGAATAGGTGAAAAACTGTTTTTT. This codes for CAIGQGIGEKLFF.

The chain couples TRBV4-1 to TRBJ1-3; D is ambiguous. Germline CDR1 reads MGHRA; CDR2 reads YSYEKL. The CDR3 contains 16 residues. V lost 0 bases to trimming and J lost 3 bases, with 12 bases between them. The CDR3 protein is CASSQESRTGGNTIYF. The CDR3 DNA sequence: TGCGCCAGCAGCCAAGAGTCGAGGACGGGTGGAAACACCATATATTTT.

The J gene is TRBJ1-4, the V gene TRBV11-2; 7 bases fit TRBD1. After removal of 0 bases from V and 7 bases from J, the junction contained 2 bases not matched to a gene. Germline V CDR1 and CDR2: SGHAT, FQNNGV. The CDR3 runs to 14 residues. The CDR3, as DNA: TGTGCCAGCAGCTTAGACAGGGGGTTTGAAAAACTGTTTTTT. Translated: CASSLDRGFEKLFF.